Following are 23 T cell receptor beta chains from one sample sequenced in a study of cytomegalovirus exposure and HLA in healthy donors. The PCR made use of 60 Vbeta and 13 Jbeta primers. The method was immunoSEQ multiplex PCR; TCRdb's version includes in-frame clones alone and lacks a portion of them. The sample lists some 130,000 clones; 65% to 80% were seen once. The sequenced material came from PBMCs. These receptor sequences come from a man aged 40-55 years in good health and CMV-seronegative.

CDR3 in DNA: TGTGCCAGCAGTGATAATCGCCAGAGGGATGAGCAGTTCTTC. It is translated as CASSDNRQRDEQFF. The chain has TRBV6-4 and TRBJ2-1; tentative D call: TRBD2 (5 bases). This CDR3 has 14 residues. CDR1 and CDR2 from the germline V gene are MRHNA and SNTAGT. V shed 3 bases and J shed 8 bases, with 14 bases lying between them.

V gene TRBV30 combines with J gene TRBJ2-7; 9 nucleotides match TRBD1. Germline V gene lookup returns CDR1 GTSNPN and CDR2 SVGIG (reference sequence). V shed 1 base, J shed 6 bases, and the junction held 10 bases outside the gene matches. The CDR3 totals 15 residues. CDR3 in DNA: TGTGCCTGGAGTGGGGGACAGGGAATTTTCGGCGAGCAGTACTTC. The encoded protein is CAWSGGQGIFGEQYF.

The chain has TRBV28 and TRBJ2-7; TRBD1 aligns across 7 bases. CDR1 is MDHEN and CDR2 is SYDVKM in the germline V gene. V gave up 7 bases and J gave up 2 bases; unmatched junction bases: 2. This CDR3 is built from 12 residues. CDR3 loop: CASIGTAYEQYF. The DNA for the CDR3 is TGTGCCAGCATCGGGACAGCCTACGAGCAGTACTTC.

The rearrangement links TRBV7-6 to TRBJ2-3, with TRBD1 matching over 10 bases. Germline V CDR1 and CDR2: SGHVS, FNYEAQ. The CDR3 is made up of 17 amino acids. V lost 5 bases, J lost 5 bases, and 13 bases stayed unmatched. The CDR3 spells CASSAAARDRGEDTQYF. For the CDR3, the DNA is TGTGCCAGCAGCGCCGCGGCGAGGGACAGGGGAGAAGATACGCAGTATTTT.

V and J are TRBV19 and TRBJ1-1; D is undetermined. The CDR3 is made up of 13 amino acids. Germline values: CDR1 LNHDA, CDR2 SQIVND (reference sequence). The V and J ends lost 7 bases and 0 bases respectively, with 9 bases between them. The CDR3 sequence is CASTGGLNTEAFF. DNA for the CDR3: TGTGCCAGTACCGGAGGGCTGAACACTGAAGCTTTCTTT.

The gene calls are TRBV25-1 and TRBJ2-5; 8 bases match TRBD2. This CDR3 has 14 amino acids. V dropped 6 bases and J dropped 5; count of bases not matched to a gene: 8. Looked up from germline, CDR1 is MGHDK and CDR2 is SYGVNS. The CDR3, as DNA: TGTGCCAGCAGGGGGGCGGGGGGCCCGGAGACCCAGTACTTC. Amino acids: CASRGAGGPETQYF.

The genes are TRBV11-2 and TRBJ2-7; a weak D match, TRBD2 (6 bases). Germline-derived CDR1 and CDR2 are SGHAT and FQNNGV. CDR3 length equals 14 residues. V lost 5 bases and J lost 6, with 17 bases in between. The CDR3 DNA follows: TGTGCCAGCAGCAGGGGACTCAGAGATCTCGAGCAGTACTTC. This translates into CASSRGLRDLEQYF.

Only one count was recorded for this clone. The chain is built from TRBV5-1 and TRBJ2-5, with 8 bases identical to TRBD1. V was pared by 3 bases and J by 3 bases, with 4 bases of the junction left unmatched. CDR1 is SGHRS, CDR2 YFSETQ, per germline. There are 14 residues in the CDR3. CDR3 protein: CASSSGQVEETQYF. In DNA, the CDR3 is TGCGCCAGCAGCTCGGGACAGGTCGAAGAGACCCAGTACTTC.

This clone was observed a single time. The J gene is TRBJ2-1, the V gene TRBV7-8, with D tentatively TRBD2 (6 bases). Trimming pared 5 bases from V and 5 bases from J, leaving 19 bases between. This CDR3 comprises 16 residues. CDR1 SGHVS and CDR2 FQNEAQ come from the germline V gene. CDR3 DNA sequence: TGTGCCAGCAGCCGAGGGGACTGGGAGGACCACAATGAGCAGTTCTTC. Its translation is CASSRGDWEDHNEQFF. The entire variable domain, with the rest obtained from reference TRBV7-8 and TRBJ2-1, is as follows: GAGVSQSPRYKVAKRGQDVALRCDPISGHVSLFWYQQALGQGPEFLTYFQNEAQLDKSGLPSDRFFAERPEGSVSTLKIQRTQQEDSAVYLCASSRGDWEDHNEQFFGPGTRLTVL.

J is TRBJ1-5 and V is TRBV30; D gene unclear. The CDR3 sequence is 14 residues long. Trimming took off 1 base at V and 9 bases at J, with 16 bases between the two ends. Germline CDR1 GTSNPN, CDR2 SVGIG (reference sequence). In DNA, the CDR3 is TGTGCCTGGAGTGGAATCCACCGGCGGGGGCCCCAGCATTTT. This encodes CAWSGIHRRGPQHF. The full variable domain, its missing parts supplied by reference TRBV30 and TRBJ1-5, is SQTIHQWPATLVQPVGSPLSLECTVEGTSNPNLYWYRQAAGRGLQLLFYSVGIGQISSEVPQNLSASRPQDRQFILSSKKLLLSDSGFYLCAWSGIHRRGPQHFGDGTRLSIL.

This clone was counted only a few times. CDR3 DNA: TGTGCCAGCAGCGTAGGGGCTAGCGGGGCGCAAGAGACCCAGTACTTC. Translation: CASSVGASGAQETQYF. The V and J genes are TRBV9 and TRBJ2-5; 9 positions agree with TRBD2. Trimming took 0 bases from V and 2 from J; bases not matched to a gene: 5. The CDR3 has 16 amino acids. Germline loops: CDR1 SGDLS, CDR2 YYNGEE.

This clone was found a few times. The V call is TRBV4-3, the J call TRBJ2-2, with 8 nucleotides matching TRBD2. The germline gives CDR1 LGHNA, CDR2 YSLEER. CDR3 length: 15 residues. V was clipped by 0 bases and J by 5 bases; unmatched bases: 2. Written as DNA, the CDR3 is TGCGCCAGCAGCCAAGATCCTAGCGGGACCGGGGAGCTGTTTTTT. Protein: CASSQDPSGTGELFF.

The rearrangement uses TRBV5-4 and TRBJ2-7; TRBD1 might be the D (6 bases). V gave up 3 bases and J gave up 4 bases, with 20 bases separating them. The CDR3 runs to 16 residues. Per the germline V gene, CDR1 is SGHNT and CDR2 is YYREEE (reference sequence). The DNA of the CDR3 is TGTGCCAGCAGCTCCTTCAACAGGGAGAGGTGGTACGAGCAGTACTTC. Translating gives CASSSFNRERWYEQYF.

V usage is TRBV10-3 and J usage is TRBJ2-6, with D maybe TRBD1 (5 bases). This CDR3 is built from 16 residues. V lost 10 bases and J lost 4, with 20 bases in between. Germline-derived CDR1 and CDR2 are ENHRY and SYGVKD. In nucleotides, the CDR3 is TGTGCCACCGTAGGGGTCCCCATGCGGGGGGCCAACGTCCTGACTTTC. Its protein is CATVGVPMRGANVLTF.

The chain carries TRBV5-1 and TRBJ2-5, with D possibly TRBD1 on 6 matching bases. V lost 2 bases and J lost 5, with 13 bases in between. Germline V gene sequence: CDR1 SGHRS, CDR2 YFSETQ. The CDR3 has 14 amino acids. CDR3 DNA: TGCGCCAGCAGCTTATTAGACAGGTCGGAGACCCAGTACTTC. Translation gives CASSLLDRSETQYF.

The gene calls are TRBV5-1 and TRBJ2-3; 7 nucleotides agree with TRBD2. The CDR3 covers 16 residues. Per germline, CDR1 SGHRS and CDR2 YFSETQ. V lost 4 bases and J lost 0; bases outside the gene matches: 8. DNA of the CDR3: TGCGCCAGCAGCCGGGGAAGCGGGACTAGCACAGATACGCAGTATTTT. Its translation: CASSRGSGTSTDTQYF.

The chain has TRBV12-5 and TRBJ2-1; possibly TRBD1 for D (6 bases). Trimming shortened V by 3 bases and J by 4 bases, and 7 bases separated the two germline ends. The germline CDR1 and CDR2 sequences are LGHNT and FRNRAP. This CDR3 comprises 13 residues. CDR3 residues: CASGLQGYNEQFF. The CDR3 DNA reads as TGTGCTAGTGGTTTACAGGGTTACAATGAGCAGTTCTTC.

The CDR3 loop reads CASSFSDRRETQYF. The CDR3 DNA sequence: TGTGCCAGCAGCTTTTCGGACAGGAGAGAGACCCAGTACTTC. This chain links TRBV7-9 with TRBJ2-5, with 7 bases that match TRBD1. The germline V gene encodes CDR1 SEHNR and CDR2 FQNEAQ (reference sequence). The junction had 5 bases not matched to a gene; V was cut back by 3 bases and J by 4 bases. The CDR3 runs to 14 residues. The full variable domain, completed using reference TRBV7-9 and TRBJ2-5, is DTGVSQNPRHKITKRGQNVTFRCDPISEHNRLYWYRQTLGQGPEFLTYFQNEAQLEKSRLLSDRFSAERPKGSFSTLEIQRTEQGDSAMYLCASSFSDRRETQYFGPGTRLLVL.

CDR3 region: CASSDRADTQYF. In DNA, the CDR3 is TGTGCCAGCAGCGACAGGGCAGATACGCAGTATTTT. The rearrangement joins TRBV11-3 to TRBJ2-3; 7 bases are a match to TRBD1. CDR3 size: 12 residues. The V and J ends lost 5 bases and 4 bases, in that order; junction bases with no gene match: 0. The germline V gene encodes CDR1 SGHNT and CDR2 YENEEA.

This clone was observed a single time. The chain couples TRBV30 to TRBJ2-1, with D tentatively TRBD1 (6 bases). The CDR3 sequence is 13 residues long. The germline V and J ends were trimmed by 1 base and 3 bases, with 7 bases remaining between them. Per germline, CDR1 GTSNPN and CDR2 SVGIG (reference sequence). The CDR3 here is CAWSGTVYNEQFF. CDR3 nucleotides: TGTGCCTGGAGTGGGACAGTCTACAATGAGCAGTTCTTC. The complete variable domain, with remaining parts taken from reference TRBV30 and TRBJ2-1, reads SQTIHQWPATLVQPVGSPLSLECTVEGTSNPNLYWYRQAAGRGLQLLFYSVGIGQISSEVPQNLSASRPQDRQFILSSKKLLLSDSGFYLCAWSGTVYNEQFFGPGTRLTVL.

This clone was seen more than once but under ten times. The chain uses TRBV5-4 and TRBJ1-1; D is possibly TRBD1 (5 bases). CDR3 size: 14 residues. The V gene lost 1 base and the J gene lost 0 bases, with 7 bases spanning the gap. The germline gives CDR1 SGHNT, CDR2 YYREEE (reference sequence). The CDR3 is CASSLQGVNTEAFF. The CDR3 coding sequence is TGTGCCAGCAGCTTGCAGGGTGTGAACACTGAAGCTTTCTTT.

This clone turned up a few times. The V gene is TRBV21-1, the J gene TRBJ1-2; the table's D call TRBD1 went unverified against the DNA. TRBV21-1 is tagged as a pseudogene. This CDR3 contains 16 residues. The CDR3 loop reads CASSRTGGDPTPGYTF. In DNA, the CDR3 is TGTGCCAGCAGCAGAACAGGGGGCGACCCAACCCCTGGCTACACCTTC.

This chain links TRBV5-1 with TRBJ2-2, with 13 bases identical to TRBD2. The length of the CDR3 is 17 residues. Germline V gene sequence: CDR1 SGHRS, CDR2 YFSETQ. V lost 0 bases to trimming and J lost 5 bases; unmatched junction nucleotides: 4. CDR3 in DNA: TGCGCCAGCAGCTTGGGACTAGCGGGGGGAGAGACCGGGGAGCTGTTTTTT. It codes for CASSLGLAGGETGELFF.